The rows below give T cell receptor beta chains drawn from one sample of a study of control samples from healthy donors and cancer patients. The assay was immunoSEQ multiplex PCR, and TCRdb's table has in-frame clones only and misses some. The profile shows 190,000 or so clones, over 85% of them singletons. Sample: blood. Receptor source: a man in his late teens or twenties in good health. Both conserved end residues are part of each CDR3. D genes are given only for firm matches. Clone sizes are given selectively: once, few, many, or a class where the clone is expanded.

v_gene: TRBV7-8; j_gene: TRBJ2-4; abundance: .; d_gene: TRBD2; CDR3nt: TGTGCCAGCAGCTTAAGCTGGGGCGGGAGTGGGGCCAAAAACATTCAGTACTTC; CDR3aa: CASSLSWGGSGAKNIQYF
v_gene: TRBV29-1; j_gene: TRBJ2-7; abundance: .; d_gene: .; CDR3nt: TGCAGCGTAGTACCACAGGGCACCTACGAGCAGTACTTC; CDR3aa: CSVVPQGTYEQYF
v_gene: TRBV5-1; j_gene: TRBJ2-2; abundance: .; d_gene: .; CDR3nt: TGCGCCAGCAGCTTGGCCGACCACACCGGGGAGCTGTTTTTT; CDR3aa: CASSLADHTGELFF
v_gene: TRBV2; j_gene: TRBJ2-2; abundance: .; d_gene: TRBD1; CDR3nt: TGTGCCAGCAGTAAAAGACCGGGACAGGGAACCGGGGAGCTGTTTTTT; CDR3aa: CASSKRPGQGTGELFF
v_gene: TRBV5-6; j_gene: TRBJ1-1; abundance: .; d_gene: .; CDR3nt: TGTGCCAGCAGCCCTCCAGGGACACTTAAAAACACTGAAGCTTTCTTT; CDR3aa: CASSPPGTLKNTEAFF
v_gene: TRBV7-2; j_gene: TRBJ1-4; abundance: .; d_gene: .; CDR3nt: TGTGCCAGCAGCTTCCAGCCTAATGAAAAACTGTTTTTT; CDR3aa: CASSFQPNEKLFF
v_gene: TRBV7-3; j_gene: TRBJ2-2; abundance: .; d_gene: .; CDR3nt: TGTGCCAGCAGCTTCGGTCAGTTCACCGGGGAGCTGTTTTTT; CDR3aa: CASSFGQFTGELFF
v_gene: TRBV18; j_gene: TRBJ2-7; abundance: .; d_gene: .; CDR3nt: TGTGCCAGCTCACCACCGTTTGCCTACGAGCAGTACTTC; CDR3aa: CASSPPFAYEQYF
v_gene: TRBV4-1; j_gene: TRBJ1-6; abundance: .; d_gene: TRBD1; CDR3nt: TGCGCCAGCAGCCTATCCTCCGACAGGGGGAATTCACCCCTCCACTTT; CDR3aa: CASSLSSDRGNSPLHF
v_gene: TRBV19; j_gene: TRBJ2-7; abundance: .; d_gene: TRBD1; CDR3nt: TGTGCCAGTAGTATGGGACAGGGGTCTGGTTCCTACGAGCAGTACTTC; CDR3aa: CASSMGQGSGSYEQYF
v_gene: TRBV2; j_gene: TRBJ2-2; abundance: .; d_gene: .; CDR3nt: TGTGCCAGCAAGGGAGGGAACACCGGGGAGCTGTTTTTT; CDR3aa: CASKGGNTGELFF
v_gene: TRBV29-1; j_gene: TRBJ2-7; abundance: .; d_gene: TRBD1; CDR3nt: TGCAGCGTGAGTCCTACAGGGGCCTACGAGCAGTACTTC; CDR3aa: CSVSPTGAYEQYF
v_gene: TRBV21-1; j_gene: TRBJ2-3; abundance: .; d_gene: .; CDR3nt: TGTGCCAGCCCTCCGTACATTACATCAGATACGCAGTATTTT; CDR3aa: CASPPYITSDTQYF
v_gene: TRBV9; j_gene: TRBJ2-5; abundance: .; d_gene: .; CDR3nt: TGTGCCAGCAGCGGACAAGGCGAGACCCAGTACTTC; CDR3aa: CASSGQGETQYF
v_gene: TRBV5-4; j_gene: TRBJ1-1; abundance: .; d_gene: .; CDR3nt: TGTGCCAGTCCCCCTCCTGGGGGGGCGCGTGACACTGAAGCTTTCTTT; CDR3aa: CASPPPGGARDTEAFF
v_gene: TRBV5-1; j_gene: TRBJ2-5; abundance: .; d_gene: TRBD2; CDR3nt: TGCGCCAGCAGCTCCGGGACTAGCATGCAAGAGACCCAGTACTTC; CDR3aa: CASSSGTSMQETQYF
v_gene: TRBV5-1; j_gene: TRBJ2-7; abundance: .; d_gene: TRBD1; CDR3nt: TGCGCCAGCAGAGGGACAGGGGACGAGCAGTACTTC; CDR3aa: CASRGTGDEQYF
v_gene: TRBV19; j_gene: TRBJ2-3; abundance: .; d_gene: .; CDR3nt: TGTGCCAGTAGTATAAGGCAGCCGACCACAGATACGCAGTATTTT; CDR3aa: CASSIRQPTTDTQYF
v_gene: TRBV19; j_gene: TRBJ2-3; abundance: .; d_gene: .; CDR3nt: TGTGCCAGTAGCCAGCGGGCGCGGCAAGATACGCAGTATTTT; CDR3aa: CASSQRARQDTQYF
v_gene: TRBV5-4; j_gene: TRBJ2-1; abundance: .; d_gene: TRBD1; CDR3nt: TGTGCCAGCAAGTCCCCGGGACAGGGGTTTGGTGATGAGCAGTTCTTC; CDR3aa: CASKSPGQGFGDEQFF
v_gene: TRBV2; j_gene: TRBJ2-3; abundance: .; d_gene: TRBD1; CDR3nt: TGTGCCAGCCTAGAGGGGGCGGCAGATACGCAGTATTTT; CDR3aa: CASLEGAADTQYF
v_gene: TRBV5-6; j_gene: TRBJ2-1; abundance: .; d_gene: .; CDR3nt: TGTGCCAGCAGCCGACCCCAACAGGATGAGCAGTTCTTC; CDR3aa: CASSRPQQDEQFF
v_gene: TRBV5-4; j_gene: TRBJ1-1; abundance: once; d_gene: .; CDR3nt: TGTGCCAGCAGCTTGGGGCGCAGGGACACTGAAGCTTTCTTT; CDR3aa: CASSLGRRDTEAFF
v_gene: TRBV19; j_gene: TRBJ1-2; abundance: .; d_gene: .; CDR3nt: TGTGCCAGTAGTATGGAGAACTATGGCTACACCTTC; CDR3aa: CASSMENYGYTF
v_gene: TRBV29-1; j_gene: TRBJ1-1; abundance: .; d_gene: .; CDR3nt: TGCAGCGTGAACAGTGATCCACATGAAGCTTTCTTT; CDR3aa: CSVNSDPHEAFF
v_gene: TRBV18; j_gene: TRBJ1-3; abundance: .; d_gene: .; CDR3nt: TGTGCCAGCTCACCACCGAATAGGGACGGAAACACCATATATTTT; CDR3aa: CASSPPNRDGNTIYF
v_gene: TRBV6-1; j_gene: TRBJ1-5; abundance: .; d_gene: .; CDR3nt: TGTGCCAGCAGTGAAGCTGGGGGTGGCAATCAGCCCCAGCATTTT; CDR3aa: CASSEAGGGNQPQHF
v_gene: TRBV5-6; j_gene: TRBJ1-1; abundance: .; d_gene: .; CDR3nt: TGTGCCAGCAGCCCTGTGACAGGCGGGTATGGCACTGAAGCTTTCTTT; CDR3aa: CASSPVTGGYGTEAFF
v_gene: TRBV11-2; j_gene: TRBJ2-3; abundance: .; d_gene: .; CDR3nt: TGTGCCAGCAGCTTTTTCAGGACCAGCACAGATACGCAGTATTTT; CDR3aa: CASSFFRTSTDTQYF
v_gene: TRBV2; j_gene: TRBJ1-2; abundance: few; d_gene: TRBD1; CDR3nt: TGTGCCAGCAGCGCGACAGGGTTCTATGGCTACACCTTC; CDR3aa: CASSATGFYGYTF
v_gene: TRBV5-1; j_gene: TRBJ2-1; abundance: once; d_gene: .; CDR3nt: TGCGCCAGCAGCTTAAGTCTCGCGGATGAGCAGTTCTTC; CDR3aa: CASSLSLADEQFF
v_gene: TRBV12-2; j_gene: TRBJ2-2; abundance: .; d_gene: .; CDR3nt: TGTGCAAGTCGCTTAACCGGGACAGGGGATAACACCGGGGAGCTGTTTTTT; CDR3aa: CASRLTGTGDNTGELFF
v_gene: TRBV5-8; j_gene: TRBJ2-7; abundance: .; d_gene: TRBD1; CDR3nt: TGTGCCAGCAGCCTCCGACAGGGAACCTACGAGCAGTACTTC; CDR3aa: CASSLRQGTYEQYF
v_gene: TRBV3-1/TRBV3-2; j_gene: TRBJ2-5; abundance: .; d_gene: TRBD2; CDR3nt: TGTGCCAGCAGCCAACCAGCGGGGGGGCCAGAGACCCAGTACTTC; CDR3aa: CASSQPAGGPETQYF
v_gene: TRBV19; j_gene: TRBJ1-2; abundance: .; d_gene: TRBD1; CDR3nt: TGTGCCAGTAGTATGACAGGGGATGGCTACACCTTC; CDR3aa: CASSMTGDGYTF
v_gene: TRBV29-1; j_gene: TRBJ1-2; abundance: .; d_gene: .; CDR3nt: TGCAGCGTTGAAGAAGGGGGAGGCAAGGGCTATGGCTACACCTTC; CDR3aa: CSVEEGGGKGYGYTF
v_gene: TRBV24-1; j_gene: TRBJ1-2; abundance: .; d_gene: TRBD1; CDR3nt: TGTGCCACCAGTCGACAGGGGGGCTATGGCTACACCTTC; CDR3aa: CATSRQGGYGYTF
v_gene: TRBV11-2; j_gene: TRBJ2-5; abundance: .; d_gene: .; CDR3nt: TGTGCCAGCAGTCTTTGGGGGGCGGAGACCCAGTACTTC; CDR3aa: CASSLWGAETQYF
v_gene: TRBV2; j_gene: TRBJ2-2; abundance: .; d_gene: TRBD2; CDR3nt: TGTGCCACCCGGACTAGCGCGAACACCGGGGAGCTGTTTTTT; CDR3aa: CATRTSANTGELFF
v_gene: TRBV5-1; j_gene: TRBJ2-3; abundance: .; d_gene: TRBD1; CDR3nt: TGCGCCAGCAGCCTCACTCGGGACAGAACCACAGATACGCAGTATTTT; CDR3aa: CASSLTRDRTTDTQYF
v_gene: TRBV4-2; j_gene: TRBJ1-6; abundance: medium-sized; d_gene: .; CDR3nt: TGTGCCAGCAGCCAAGTTGAGGGGGAGAGTTCACCCCTCCACTTT; CDR3aa: CASSQVEGESSPLHF
v_gene: TRBV5-1; j_gene: TRBJ1-1; abundance: .; d_gene: .; CDR3nt: TGCGCCAGCAGCTTGGGAGACGAAGCTTTCTTT; CDR3aa: CASSLGDEAFF
v_gene: TRBV2; j_gene: TRBJ2-7; abundance: .; d_gene: .; CDR3nt: TGTGCCAGCAGGACCTACGAGCAGTACTTC; CDR3aa: CASRTYEQYF
v_gene: TRBV12-3/TRBV12-4; j_gene: TRBJ1-5; abundance: .; d_gene: .; CDR3nt: TGTGCCAGCGGGGGTCCGGCCCAGCCCCAGCATTTT; CDR3aa: CASGGPAQPQHF
v_gene: TRBV7-3; j_gene: TRBJ1-5; abundance: few; d_gene: .; CDR3nt: TGTGCCAGCAGCTTAGGGGCAGGTCAGCCCCAGCATTTT; CDR3aa: CASSLGAGQPQHF
v_gene: TRBV7-8; j_gene: TRBJ1-5; abundance: .; d_gene: TRBD1; CDR3nt: TGTGCCAGCAGCTTGGGGACAGGGGAGCTCCATAGCAATCAGCCCCAGCATTTT; CDR3aa: CASSLGTGELHSNQPQHF
v_gene: TRBV5-8; j_gene: TRBJ1-1; abundance: .; d_gene: .; CDR3nt: TGTGCCAGCAGCTCGAGACGGGACACCCTGAACACTGAAGCTTTCTTT; CDR3aa: CASSSRRDTLNTEAFF
v_gene: TRBV6-6; j_gene: TRBJ2-5; abundance: .; d_gene: .; CDR3nt: TGTGCCAGCGTCGCAGCCTTCCAAGAGACCCAGTACTTC; CDR3aa: CASVAAFQETQYF
v_gene: TRBV24-1; j_gene: TRBJ1-2; abundance: .; d_gene: .; CDR3nt: TGTGCCACCAGTGATCCGAATAGGGAATCATATGGCTACACCTTC; CDR3aa: CATSDPNRESYGYTF
v_gene: TRBV27; j_gene: TRBJ2-1; abundance: .; d_gene: .; CDR3nt: TGTGCCAGCAGTCTCCCTCACAGTAGACTAAATGAGCAGTTCTTC; CDR3aa: CASSLPHSRLNEQFF
v_gene: TRBV15; j_gene: TRBJ1-5; abundance: .; d_gene: .; CDR3nt: TGTGCCACCAGCAGGGGGTTGGATCAGCCCCAGCATTTT; CDR3aa: CATSRGLDQPQHF
v_gene: TRBV2; j_gene: TRBJ1-5; abundance: .; d_gene: TRBD1; CDR3nt: TGTGCCAGCAGTGTGGAGGGGCAGGGGGGAAATCAGCCCCAGCATTTT; CDR3aa: CASSVEGQGGNQPQHF
v_gene: TRBV15; j_gene: TRBJ1-5; abundance: once; d_gene: .; CDR3nt: TGTGCCACCAGCAGAGATCCAGGCGGGAATCAGCCCCAGCATTTT; CDR3aa: CATSRDPGGNQPQHF
v_gene: TRBV7-9; j_gene: TRBJ2-7; abundance: .; d_gene: .; CDR3nt: TGTGCCAGCAGCTTATACGGCAGGGCCCCCTACGAGCAGTACTTC; CDR3aa: CASSLYGRAPYEQYF
v_gene: TRBV27; j_gene: TRBJ2-7; abundance: .; d_gene: .; CDR3nt: TGTGCCAGCAGTTTATCGCCCAGCGGCGGCTACGAGCAGTACTTC; CDR3aa: CASSLSPSGGYEQYF